Listed below are T cell receptor beta chains from one sample, sequenced in a study of control samples from healthy donors and cancer patients. Measured with immunoSEQ multiplex PCR; TCRdb has only the in-frame clones, and not every one. The table records tens of thousands of clones, approximately 94% of them present only once. The material sequenced was blood. All receptors come from a woman between 18 and 29 years old in good health. Each CDR3 is given with its conserved first and last residue. D genes are given only for firm matches. Size is stated for part of the rows, as once, few or many counts, or as a class when the clone is expanded.

>once|NA|TRBJ2-1|TRBV9
TGTGCCAGCAGCGACGAATTAAGGGGGTACAATGAGCAGTTCTTC
CASSDELRGYNEQFF
>NA|NA|TRBJ2-3|TRBV27
TGTGCCAGCGCGGGGGCCAGAGTGGATACGCAGTATTTT
CASAGARVDTQYF
>NA|NA|TRBJ1-1|TRBV6-5
TGTGCCAGCAGGACTAGAATATGGGGCACTGAAGCTTTCTTT
CASRTRIWGTEAFF
>few|NA|TRBJ1-2|TRBV4-2
TGTGCCAGCAGCCAAGATCAGGGATTTGGCTACACCTTC
CASSQDQGFGYTF
>NA|TRBD1|TRBJ1-6|TRBV12-3/TRBV12-4
TGTGCCAGCGGGGACAGGGTGGGCTCACCCCTCCACTTT
CASGDRVGSPLHF
>NA|TRBD2|TRBJ2-3|TRBV9
TGTGCCAGCAGCGTAGGACTAGCGGGGGCCCGCACAGATACGCAGTATTTT
CASSVGLAGARTDTQYF
>NA|TRBD2|TRBJ2-3|TRBV7-2
TGTGCCAGTGGGAGCGGGGGGTTCGCAGATACGCAGTATTTT
CASGSGGFADTQYF
>NA|NA|TRBJ1-6|TRBV18
TGTGCCAGCTCATCATTCGGGGCAGGGAACAATTCACCCCTCCACTTT
CASSSFGAGNNSPLHF
>NA|NA|TRBJ2-7|TRBV6-5
TGTGCCAGCACTCGGTCCCGATGGGGGTACGAGCAGTACTTC
CASTRSRWGYEQYF
>NA|TRBD1|TRBJ1-1|TRBV5-1
TGCGCCAGCGTACAGGGGACCCTGAACACTGAAGCTTTCTTT
CASVQGTLNTEAFF
>NA|NA|TRBJ1-5|TRBV5-8
TGTGCCAGCAGCTTGGTTCAGGGCTTCAATCAGCCCCAGCATTTT
CASSLVQGFNQPQHF
>NA|NA|TRBJ1-1|TRBV5-5
TGTGCCAGCAGCTTGATCCTAATAGGAGAAGCTTTCTTT
CASSLILIGEAFF
>NA|NA|TRBJ2-2|TRBV6-2/TRBV6-3
TGTGCCAGCAGTTACTCGGACTCTCCCGGCGGGGAGCTGTTTTTT
CASSYSDSPGGELFF
>NA|TRBD1|TRBJ2-7|TRBV4-1
TGCGCCAGCAGCCAGGCCGGGACAGGGGTCTCCTACGAGCAGTACTTC
CASSQAGTGVSYEQYF
>NA|TRBD2|TRBJ2-7|TRBV30
TGTGCCTGGGGGGATAGCGGGGGCCCCCGGTACTTC
CAWGDSGGPRYF
>NA|NA|TRBJ1-6|TRBV5-1
TGCGCCAGCAGCTTGGGGCGGTCCTTCGGGGCCCTCCACTTT
CASSLGRSFGALHF